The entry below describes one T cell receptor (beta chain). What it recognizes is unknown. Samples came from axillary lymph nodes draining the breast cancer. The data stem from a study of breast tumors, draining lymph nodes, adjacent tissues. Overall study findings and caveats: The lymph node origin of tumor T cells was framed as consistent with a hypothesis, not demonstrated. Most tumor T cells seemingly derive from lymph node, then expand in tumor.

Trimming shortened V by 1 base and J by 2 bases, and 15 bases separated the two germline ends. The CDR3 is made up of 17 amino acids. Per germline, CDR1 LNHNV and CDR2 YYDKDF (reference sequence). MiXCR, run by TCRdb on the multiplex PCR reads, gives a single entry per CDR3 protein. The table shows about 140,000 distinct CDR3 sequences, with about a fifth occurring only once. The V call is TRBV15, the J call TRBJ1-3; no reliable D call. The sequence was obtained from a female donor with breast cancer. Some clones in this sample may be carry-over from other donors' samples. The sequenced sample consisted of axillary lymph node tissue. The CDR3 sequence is CATSRVPLAGPGNTIYF. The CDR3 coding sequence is TGTGCCACCAGCAGAGTGCCCCTAGCAGGCCCTGGAAACACCATATATTTT.